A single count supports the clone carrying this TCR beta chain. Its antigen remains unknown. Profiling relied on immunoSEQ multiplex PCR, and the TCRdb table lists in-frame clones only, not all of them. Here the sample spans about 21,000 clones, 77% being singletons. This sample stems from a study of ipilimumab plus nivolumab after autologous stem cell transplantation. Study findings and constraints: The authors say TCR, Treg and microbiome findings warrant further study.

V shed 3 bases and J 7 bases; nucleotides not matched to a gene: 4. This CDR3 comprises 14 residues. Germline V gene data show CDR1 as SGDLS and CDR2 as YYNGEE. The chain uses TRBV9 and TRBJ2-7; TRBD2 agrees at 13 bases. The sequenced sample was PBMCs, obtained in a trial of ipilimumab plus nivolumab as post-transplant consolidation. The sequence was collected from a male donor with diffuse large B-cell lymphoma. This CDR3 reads CASSAGLAGWEQYF. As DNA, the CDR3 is TGTGCCAGCAGCGCGGGACTAGCGGGGTGGGAGCAGTACTTC.